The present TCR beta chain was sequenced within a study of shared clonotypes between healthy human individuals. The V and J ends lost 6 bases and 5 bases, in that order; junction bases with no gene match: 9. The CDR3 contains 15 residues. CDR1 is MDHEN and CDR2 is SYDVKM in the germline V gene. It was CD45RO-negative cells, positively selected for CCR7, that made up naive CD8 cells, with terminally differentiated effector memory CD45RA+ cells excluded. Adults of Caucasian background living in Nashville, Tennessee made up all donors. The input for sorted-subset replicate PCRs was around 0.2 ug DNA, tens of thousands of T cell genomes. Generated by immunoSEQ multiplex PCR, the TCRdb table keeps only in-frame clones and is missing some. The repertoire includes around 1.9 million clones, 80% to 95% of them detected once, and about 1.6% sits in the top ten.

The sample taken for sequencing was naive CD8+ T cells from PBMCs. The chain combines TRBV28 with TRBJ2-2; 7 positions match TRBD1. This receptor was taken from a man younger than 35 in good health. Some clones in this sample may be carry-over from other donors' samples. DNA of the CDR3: TGTGCCAGCAGGTACAGGGGTTCGGGGACCGGGGAGCTGTTTTTT. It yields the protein CASRYRGSGTGELFF.